This note documents a single T cell receptor beta chain sequence. No antigen is known for it. The record has no base qualities; no much larger clone is one base away. This sample was taken from a study of identical twins (dated by TCRdb to 2015 to 2016). Looking at the study overall: To test whether fetal clonotypes persist, this study deep-sequenced TCR alpha and beta repertoires from monozygotic twins, from unrelated adults of various ages, and from cord blood. Replicate twin experiments were performed at different times using different library preparation protocols to rule out contamination.

Only healthy Caucasian donors were included. Receptor libraries were prepared by 5' RACE. TCRdb lists the instrument as Illumina HiSeq 2000. A universal primer binding site was added through template switching, and the final cDNA carried a unique molecular identifier so that TCR cDNA molecules could be counted accurately. Specific primers in the conserved constant-segment region were used to synthesize first-strand cDNA for the TCR alpha and beta chains. Each cDNA library was double barcoded, with a SMART-Mk sample barcode plus Illumina barcodes, to control for contamination. TruSeq adapter sequences and Illumina sample barcodes were added in two successive PCR steps. Sequencing of the TCR alpha and beta cDNA libraries was done on the Illumina HiSeq platform using custom primers. In the authors' own workflow: MiGEC was used to process raw reads and extract unique molecular identifiers, and MiXCR was used to find CDR3 positions. For each individual, recombination models were inferred using an EM algorithm with the repgenHMM and IGoR tools. Shared clonotypes were analyzed with the tcR package in R, and sharing was normalized by the product of cloneset sizes. To study raw recombination without the effects of thymic and clonal selection, out-of-frame nonproductive sequences were analyzed. TCRdb reworked the public reads: Q25 trimming with fastp, MiXCR clone assembly, productive beta chains retained. Each entry is one CDR3 protein sequence, shown with its most common DNA and genes. These V and J calls rely on TCRdb rather than the paper's analysis. For this sample the table gives about 1.7 million distinct CDR3 sequences, of which more than 30% were detected only once. Of the sample, about 0.27% falls within the top ten clones.

General study outcomes and caveats: Zero-insertion analyses could be partly confounded by invariant T cells such as MAIT and iNKT, though diverse VJ usage argued against such confounding for most clonotypes. Out-of-frame TCR alpha sharing in monozygotic twins was systematically underestimated by recombination models, whereas sharing between unrelated individuals was in agreement with the recombination models. Abundant cord blood beta clonotypes had fewer insertions, young adult naive repertoires showed a similar but weaker trend, and memory repertoires showed no such trend. Because the same donors could not be followed over many years, the conclusions depended on cross-sectional statistical analysis. A weaker excess of twin sharing was found in beta out-of-frame sequences because the signal-to-noise ratio was lowered by fewer shared sequences. Compared with coincidental sharing between unrelated individuals, an excess of low generation-probability sequences was observed among out-of-frame TCR alpha sequences shared between twins.

The trim is 1 base for V and 5 bases for J, with a gap of 11 bases between the germline ends. The CDR3 covers 14 residues, taking in both the cysteine and the phenylalanine. The only DNA kept is the CDR3, 42 bases in frame from the first base. The source material was cord blood. The clonotype originates from a newborn girl in good health. The chain uses TRBV12-3 or TRBV12-4 and TRBJ1-1, with a tentative D gene TRBD1 over 5 matching bases. At the DNA level, the sequence is TGTGCCAGCAGTTTAGTTGCCTGGGGGACTGAAGCTTTCTTT. Its translation is CASSLVAWGTEAFF.